The 29 T cell receptor beta chains presented below share a single source sample, sequenced in a study of blood T cell repertoires in COVID-19. Data came from immunoSEQ multiplex PCR; TCRdb stores just in-frame clones and leaves some out. The repertoire includes over 200,000 clones, approximately 86% of them detected once, and roughly 1.5% sits in the top ten. The sequenced material came from peripheral blood. These receptors were collected from a man in his late teens or twenties with active or convalescent COVID-19.

The genes are TRBV19 and TRBJ2-2, with 7 nucleotides matching TRBD1. The V and J ends lost 9 bases and 2 bases, in that order; junction bases with no gene match: 6. The CDR3 length is 14 residues. Germline V lookup: CDR1 LNHDA, CDR2 SQIVND (reference sequence). The CDR3 region is CASGDRPNTGELFF. The CDR3 nucleotides are TGTGCCAGCGGGGACAGACCAAACACCGGGGAGCTGTTTTTT. Looking up the rest from reference TRBV19 and TRBJ2-2 gives the full variable domain: DGGITQSPKYLFRKEGQNVTLSCEQNLNHDAMYWYRQDPGQGLRLIYYSQIVNDFQKGDIAEGYSVSREKKESFPLTVTSAQKNPTAFYLCASGDRPNTGELFFGEGSRLTVL.

The V and J genes are TRBV28 and TRBJ2-2; perhaps TRBD1 as D (7 bases). The V and J ends lost 6 bases and 3 bases respectively, with 11 bases between them. The CDR3 loop spans 14 amino acids. The germline V gene encodes CDR1 MDHEN and CDR2 SYDVKM. In DNA, the CDR3 is TGTGCCAGCAGGGGGGGACAGCACACCGGGGAGCTGTTTTTT. Protein product: CASRGGQHTGELFF.

This clone was seen more than once but under ten times. V gene TRBV2 combines with J gene TRBJ1-6; D is uncertain. The V gene lost 7 bases and the J gene lost 7 bases, with 5 bases spanning the gap. This CDR3 contains 11 residues. In germline, CDR1 is SNHLY, CDR2 FYNNEI. This chain's CDR3 is CASMENSPLHF. For the CDR3, the DNA is TGTGCCAGCATGGAGAATTCACCCCTCCACTTT.

The CDR3 is CASGLDHPGRTEAFF. The CDR3 DNA reads TGTGCTAGTGGTTTGGACCACCCAGGGCGCACTGAAGCTTTCTTT. V and J are TRBV12-5 and TRBJ1-1; a weak D match, TRBD1 (5 bases). This CDR3 contains 15 residues. Trimming removed 1 base at V and 4 bases at J, with 13 bases between. Germline-derived CDR1 and CDR2 are LGHNT and FRNRAP.

This clone was recorded only once. This sequence joins TRBV30 and TRBJ2-5; 9 nucleotides align to TRBD1. Germline assignment: CDR1 GTSNPN and CDR2 SVGIG (reference sequence). The V and J ends lost 2 bases and 4 bases, in that order; junction bases with no gene match: 8. The CDR3 extends over 15 amino acids. CDR3 nucleotide sequence: TGTGCCTGGAGTACAGGGGGCAAGGGTCTAGAGACCCAGTACTTC. Amino acid sequence: CAWSTGGKGLETQYF.

The rearrangement joins TRBV11-2 to TRBJ2-7; 7 nucleotides line up with TRBD2. With 2 bases clipped from V and 8 bases from J, the junction kept 18 bases outside the gene matches. The CDR3 has 17 amino acids. Germline assignment: CDR1 SGHAT and CDR2 FQNNGV. The DNA for the CDR3 is TGTGCCAGCAGCTTATACGGTCGAGGGGCGGGAGCGGGTCAGCAGTACTTC. This codes for CASSLYGRGAGAGQQYF.

The chain links TRBV9 to TRBJ2-7; possibly TRBD1 for D (6 bases). V was clipped by 0 bases and J by 2 bases, with 9 bases between them. CDR3 size: 14 residues. Germline V gene lookup returns CDR1 SGDLS and CDR2 YYNGEE. This CDR3 is CASSVAQGPYEQYF. The DNA for the CDR3 is TGTGCCAGCAGCGTAGCACAGGGTCCCTACGAGCAGTACTTC.

The gene calls are TRBV7-8 and TRBJ2-7, with D possibly being TRBD2 (6 bases). The CDR3 runs to 16 residues. Germline V CDR1 and CDR2: SGHVS, FQNEAQ. The V end was cut by 2 bases, the J end by 1 base, with 15 bases between. Here the CDR3 DNA reads TGTGCCAGCAGCTTAACGGGTCCAGGAGGGTCCTACGAGCAGTACTTC. Its translation: CASSLTGPGGSYEQYF. The full variable domain, with the rest looked up from reference TRBV7-8 and TRBJ2-7, is GAGVSQSPRYKVAKRGQDVALRCDPISGHVSLFWYQQALGQGPEFLTYFQNEAQLDKSGLPSDRFFAERPEGSVSTLKIQRTQQEDSAVYLCASSLTGPGGSYEQYFGPGTRLTVT.

The V gene is TRBV6-6, the J gene TRBJ2-3; D possibly corresponds to TRBD2 (5 bases). Germline values: CDR1 MNHNY, CDR2 SVGAGI (reference sequence). Trimming left V 2 bases short and J 2 bases short, with 8 bases between. This CDR3 comprises 14 residues. In nucleotides, the CDR3 is TGTGCCAGCAGTTACGAGGGATTCACAGATACGCAGTATTTT. Translation: CASSYEGFTDTQYF.

V and J are TRBV6-5 and TRBJ1-1; D possibly corresponds to TRBD1 (5 bases). The CDR3 loop spans 15 amino acids. Germline assignment: CDR1 MNHEY and CDR2 SVGAGI. V was pared by 1 base and J by 5 bases, with 14 bases between. The chain's CDR3 is CASSYWGEGRTEAFF. CDR3 nucleotide sequence: TGTGCCAGCAGTTACTGGGGGGAAGGGAGAACTGAAGCTTTCTTT.

The rearrangement links TRBV5-6 to TRBJ1-1; the D gene is possibly TRBD1 (5 bases). Germline V lookup: CDR1 SGHDT, CDR2 YYEEEE. V was trimmed by 0 bases and J by 7 bases, leaving 19 bases between them. CDR3 length: 16 residues. The CDR3 sequence: CASSLGSGPIPREAFF. The CDR3 region has the DNA TGTGCCAGCAGCTTGGGGTCAGGGCCCATCCCCCGTGAAGCTTTCTTT.

The chain recombines TRBV6-1 with TRBJ1-2; 8 positions match TRBD1. Looked up from germline, CDR1 is MNHNS and CDR2 is SASEGT. This CDR3 spans 15 amino acids. The J segment lost 4 bases and the V segment lost 1 base, leaving 5 bases of the junction unmatched. Written as DNA, the CDR3 is TGTGCCAGCAGTGAAGGACAGGGGAGGCCCTATGGCTACACCTTC. It is translated as CASSEGQGRPYGYTF.

The chain has TRBV5-6 and TRBJ2-2; 7 bases line up with TRBD2. The V gene end was trimmed by 2 bases and the J gene end by 1 base; junction bases not matched to a gene: 2. The CDR3 extends over 15 amino acids. Germline CDR1 reads SGHDT; CDR2 reads YYEEEE. The CDR3: CASSFPGGNTGELFF. CDR3 nucleotides: TGTGCCAGCAGCTTCCCGGGGGGGAACACCGGGGAGCTGTTTTTT.

V usage is TRBV4-2 and J usage is TRBJ2-7; 10 bases match TRBD1. Trimming took 5 bases from V and 3 from J; bases not matched to a gene: 10. The CDR3 consists of 16 residues. Per the germline V gene, CDR1 is LGHNA and CDR2 is YNFKEQ. DNA of the CDR3: TGTGCCAGCAGCAGACCCACCGGGACAGGGGTCTACGAGCAGTACTTC. Amino acids: CASSRPTGTGVYEQYF.

This clone appeared once. The chain employs TRBV30 and TRBJ1-3; TRBD1 matches 7 bases. The CDR3 runs to 17 residues. Germline lookup yields CDR1 GTSNPN and CDR2 SVGIG (reference sequence). Trimming at V came to 2 bases and at J to 1 base, leaving 11 bases not matched to a gene. The chain's CDR3 is CAWSRIPDRVSGNTIYF. DNA for the CDR3: TGTGCCTGGAGTCGAATCCCCGACAGGGTATCTGGAAACACCATATATTTT. Based on the CDR3 plus reference TRBV30 and TRBJ1-3, the full variable domain is SQTIHQWPATLVQPVGSPLSLECTVEGTSNPNLYWYRQAAGRGLQLLFYSVGIGQISSEVPQNLSASRPQDRQFILSSKKLLLSDSGFYLCAWSRIPDRVSGNTIYFGEGSWLTVV.

This clone was seen only a few times. J is TRBJ2-7 and V is TRBV5-1; 12 nucleotides align to TRBD2. Germline CDR1 SGHRS, CDR2 YFSETQ. This CDR3 contains 18 residues. Trimming removed 0 bases from V and 0 bases from J; junction bases left unmatched: 7. The CDR3 region has the DNA TGCGCCAGCAGCTTGGGGCTAGCGGGAGGGCATCTCTCCTACGAGCAGTACTTC. Its protein is CASSLGLAGGHLSYEQYF. Using reference TRBV5-1 and TRBJ2-7 for the parts outside the CDR3, the full variable domain is KAGVTQTPRYLIKTRGQQVTLSCSPISGHRSVSWYQQTPGQGLQFLFEYFSETQRNKGNFPGRFSGRQFSNSRSEMNVSTLELGDSALYLCASSLGLAGGHLSYEQYFGPGTRLTVT.

V and J are TRBV28 and TRBJ2-1; a possible D gene is TRBD1 (6 bases). From germline, CDR1 is MDHEN and CDR2 SYDVKM. V was cut by 6 bases and J by 2 bases, with 11 bases left in between. The CDR3 sequence is 14 residues long. The CDR3 is CASRSGDPYNEQFF. The CDR3 nucleotides are TGTGCCAGCAGGTCAGGGGATCCCTACAATGAGCAGTTCTTC.

This clone has only a few counts. The rearrangement links TRBV7-9 to TRBJ2-5; a weak D match, TRBD2 (6 bases). V lost 0 bases and J lost 1, with 6 bases in between. CDR3 length: 14 residues. The V gene's germline CDR1 is SEHNR and CDR2 FQNEAQ (reference sequence). The CDR3 spells CASSLASGQETQYF. The CDR3 region has the DNA TGTGCCAGCAGCTTAGCTAGCGGCCAAGAGACCCAGTACTTC.

This clone was seen only a few times. This chain links TRBV20-1 with TRBJ2-7, with 9 bases aligning to TRBD2. The CDR3 sequence is 14 residues long. Germline V CDR1 and CDR2: DFQATT, SNEGSKA (reference sequence). Losses at the gene ends were 3 bases for V and 4 bases for J; bases not matched to a gene: 7. Here the CDR3 DNA reads TGCAGTGCTAGTCCCCCTAGCGGGAATTACGAGCAGTACTTC. Translating it yields CSASPPSGNYEQYF.

The chain couples TRBV18 to TRBJ2-1; 7 positions agree with TRBD2. The CDR3 is made up of 13 amino acids. Germline CDR1 is KGHSH and CDR2 is LQKENI. Unmatched junction bases numbered 7, after V lost 5 bases and J lost 9 bases. The CDR3 nucleotides read TGTGCCAGCTCATCCTACAGCGGGATTGAGCAGTTCTTC. Translation gives CASSSYSGIEQFF.

The V call is TRBV27, the J call TRBJ1-1, with D possibly matching TRBD1 (5 bases). Germline CDR1 is MNHEY and CDR2 is SMNVEV (reference sequence). The ends were cut back, 5 bases at V and 6 bases at J, with 16 bases in the middle. The CDR3 runs to 14 residues. The CDR3 DNA sequence: TGTGCCAGCAGTCCCTGGTCGGGGGAAGCTGAAGCTTTCTTT. Translation gives CASSPWSGEAEAFF.

V usage is TRBV11-2 and J usage is TRBJ2-2; D is uncertain. Germline CDR1 and CDR2: SGHAT and FQNNGV. Between the trimmed V and J ends, which lost 0 bases and 6 bases, there was a span of 8 bases. This CDR3 comprises 14 residues. The CDR3 coding sequence is TGTGCCAGCAGCTTAGATCCTCGTCCCGGGGAGCTGTTTTTT. Translating gives CASSLDPRPGELFF.

V is TRBV6-5 and J is TRBJ1-1, with 7 bases fitting TRBD1. V gave up 4 bases and J gave up 1 base; unmatched junction bases: 6. CDR1 is MNHEY, CDR2 SVGAGI, per germline. There are 15 residues in the CDR3. For the CDR3, the DNA is TGTGCCAGCAGTTGGGGGGACAGCTCGAACACTGAAGCTTTCTTT. It translates to CASSWGDSSNTEAFF.

The J gene is TRBJ2-3, the V gene TRBV28; 9 nucleotides agree with TRBD2. CDR1 is MDHEN and CDR2 is SYDVKM in the germline V gene. The ends lost 2 bases at V and 7 bases at J; junction bases unmatched: 4. CDR3 length: 14 amino acids. CDR3 protein: CASSLPGTSNTQYF. CDR3 sequence (DNA): TGTGCCAGCAGTTTACCCGGGACTAGCAATACGCAGTATTTT.

This chain connects TRBV6-1 to TRBJ2-7; the match to TRBD2 covers 7 bases. Germline CDR1 reads MNHNS; CDR2 reads SASEGT. J was trimmed by 3 bases and V by 2 bases; bases with no gene match: 4. CDR3 size: 14 residues. In DNA form, the CDR3 reads TGTGCCAGCAGTGAATGGGGGAGGGGCTACGAGCAGTACTTC. It codes for CASSEWGRGYEQYF.

This clone was picked up one time. The V and J genes are TRBV6-6 and TRBJ2-7; the D gene is possibly TRBD2 (5 bases). Germline CDR1 reads MNHNY; CDR2 reads SVGAGI (reference sequence). The CDR3 covers 15 residues. V gave up 6 bases and J gave up 6 bases, with 21 bases separating them. The CDR3 sequence: CASSPESGGLGEQYF. The CDR3 region has the DNA TGTGCCAGCAGCCCGGAGTCTGGCGGGTTGGGCGAGCAGTACTTC.

The V call is TRBV27, the J call TRBJ1-2; D unclear. The CDR3 length is 13 residues. With 5 bases removed from V and 2 bases from J, the gap between germline ends came to 9 bases. Per germline, CDR1 MNHEY and CDR2 SMNVEV (reference sequence). CDR3 in amino acids: CASSPSRNYGYTF. As DNA, the CDR3 is TGTGCCAGCAGTCCCTCTCGGAACTATGGCTACACCTTC.

This clone came up once. The V and J genes are TRBV7-9 and TRBJ1-3, with 7 bases aligning to TRBD1. The junction had 2 bases not matched to a gene; V was cut back by 1 base and J by 8 bases. This CDR3 contains 13 residues. Germline loops: CDR1 SEHNR, CDR2 FQNEAQ (reference sequence). CDR3 in amino acids: CASSLEQGDTIYF. DNA for the CDR3: TGTGCCAGCAGCTTAGAGCAGGGGGACACCATATATTTT. Drawing the rest from reference TRBV7-9 and TRBJ1-3, the complete variable domain is DTGVSQNPRHKITKRGQNVTFRCDPISEHNRLYWYRQTLGQGPEFLTYFQNEAQLEKSRLLSDRFSAERPKGSFSTLEIQRTEQGDSAMYLCASSLEQGDTIYFGEGSWLTVV.

The chain joins TRBV3-1 (or the pseudogene TRBV3-2) to TRBJ2-7; TRBD1 might be the D (5 bases). This CDR3 is built from 14 residues. V was cut by 2 bases and J by 0 bases, with 8 bases left in between. Germline V gives CDR1 LGHDT, CDR2 YNNKEL (reference sequence). DNA for the CDR3: TGTGCCAGCAGCCAAAGGGGAAGCTCCTACGAGCAGTACTTC. Its protein product is CASSQRGSSYEQYF.